This T cell receptor (beta chain) originates from a study of T-cell reconstitution after alpha-beta-depleted transplantation in children. Study-level findings and limits: Alpha-beta T cells about two months after transplant reportedly derived from several hundred expanded graft clones. One year post-transplant, T-cell counts and diversity were largely derived from T cells produced anew. The high TCRbeta diversity at day 60 in some patients came from surviving recipient T cells and thymic progenitors.

V lost 1 base, J lost 2 bases, and 12 bases lay in between. CDR3 length: 15 residues. Germline CDR1 and CDR2: MGHRA and YSYEKL. Unique molecular identifiers were built into the TCRbeta library. One entry per CDR3 protein results from TCRdb running MiXCR on the PCR reads. The sample contains some 350,000 distinct CDR3 sequences, roughly 15% of which appear only once. Of note for this clonotype: Its antigen is undetermined.

The J gene is TRBJ2-7, the V gene TRBV4-1; D is uncertain. Specimen: PBMCs, mostly from graft donor cells, collected 360 days after TCRalphabeta/CD19-depleted stem cell transplant. This TCR was recovered from a male patient between 2 and 10 years old who had a stem cell transplant for acute lymphoblastic leukemia, so the T cells may come from the graft donor. CDR3 sequence (DNA): TGCGCCAGCAGCCAAGCGGCCCTACCTACCTACGAGCAGTACTTC. Translated: CASSQAALPTYEQYF.